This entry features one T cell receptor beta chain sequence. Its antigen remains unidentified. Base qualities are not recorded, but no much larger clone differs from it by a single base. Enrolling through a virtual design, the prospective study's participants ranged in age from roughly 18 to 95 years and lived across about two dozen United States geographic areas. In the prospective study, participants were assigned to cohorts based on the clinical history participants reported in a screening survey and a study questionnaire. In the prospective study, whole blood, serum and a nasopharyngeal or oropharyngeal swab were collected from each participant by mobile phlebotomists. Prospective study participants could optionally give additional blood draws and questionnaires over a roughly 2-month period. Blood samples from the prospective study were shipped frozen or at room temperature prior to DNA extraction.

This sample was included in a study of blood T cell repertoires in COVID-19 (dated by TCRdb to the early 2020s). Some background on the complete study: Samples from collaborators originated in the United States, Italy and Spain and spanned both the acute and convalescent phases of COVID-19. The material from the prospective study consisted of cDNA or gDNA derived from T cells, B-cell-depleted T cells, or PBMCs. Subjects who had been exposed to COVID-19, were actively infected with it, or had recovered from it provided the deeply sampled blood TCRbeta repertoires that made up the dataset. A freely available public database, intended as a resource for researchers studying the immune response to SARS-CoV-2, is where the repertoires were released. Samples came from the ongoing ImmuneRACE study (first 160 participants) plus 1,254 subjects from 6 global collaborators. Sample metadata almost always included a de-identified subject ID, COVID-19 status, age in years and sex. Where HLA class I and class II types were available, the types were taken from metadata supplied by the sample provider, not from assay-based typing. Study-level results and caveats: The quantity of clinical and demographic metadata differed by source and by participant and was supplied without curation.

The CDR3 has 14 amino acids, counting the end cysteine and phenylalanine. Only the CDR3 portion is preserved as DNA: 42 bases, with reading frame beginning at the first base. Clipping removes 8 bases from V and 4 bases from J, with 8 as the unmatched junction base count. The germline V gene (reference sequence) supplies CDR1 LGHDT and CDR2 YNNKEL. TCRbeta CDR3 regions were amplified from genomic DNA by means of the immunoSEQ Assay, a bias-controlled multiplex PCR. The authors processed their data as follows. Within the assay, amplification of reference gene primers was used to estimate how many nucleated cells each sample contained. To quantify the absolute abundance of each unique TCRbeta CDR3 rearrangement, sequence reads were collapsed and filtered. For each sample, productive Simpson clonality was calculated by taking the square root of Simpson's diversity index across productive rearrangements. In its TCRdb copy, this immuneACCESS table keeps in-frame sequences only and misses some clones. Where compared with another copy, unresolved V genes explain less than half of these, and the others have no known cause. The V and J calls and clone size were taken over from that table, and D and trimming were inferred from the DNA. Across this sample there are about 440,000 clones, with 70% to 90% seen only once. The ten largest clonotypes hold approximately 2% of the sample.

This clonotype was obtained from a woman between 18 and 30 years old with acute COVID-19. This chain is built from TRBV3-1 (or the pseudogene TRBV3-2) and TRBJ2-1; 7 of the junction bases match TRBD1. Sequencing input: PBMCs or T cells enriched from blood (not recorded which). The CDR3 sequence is CASHPGTAYNEQFF. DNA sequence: TGTGCCAGCCACCCGGGGACAGCTTACAATGAGCAGTTCTTC.